This T cell receptor (beta chain) derives from a study of T cells after yellow fever vaccination. Whole-study results and caveats: There was a possibility that FACS-sorted repertoires contained abundant clonotypes contaminating from the bulk population. Boosting was followed by the reappearance of most primary-vaccination clones (about 97% CD4, around 90% CD8).

The TCR cDNA carried a universal primer site and UMIs from 5'RACE template switching. TCRdb re-analysed the 5' RACE reads in MiXCR, keeping a single row per CDR3 protein. The sample yields fewer than 400,000 distinct CDR3 sequences, more than 5.5% seen once. The J segment lost 5 bases and the V segment lost 2 bases, leaving 6 bases of the junction unmatched. The length of the CDR3 is 15 residues. This clonotype was picked up many times. The antigen is undetermined. This sequence joins TRBV12-3 or TRBV12-4 and TRBJ1-1; TRBD1 matches at 9 bases. The sequence came from a man aged 25-40 years who received the YFV17D yellow fever vaccine. The input for sequencing was PBMCs, taken 5 days after the yellow fever booster vaccination. CDR3 residues: CASSLSNRGRTEAFF. CDR3 bases: TGTGCCAGCAGTTTATCGAACAGGGGGCGGACTGAAGCTTTCTTT.